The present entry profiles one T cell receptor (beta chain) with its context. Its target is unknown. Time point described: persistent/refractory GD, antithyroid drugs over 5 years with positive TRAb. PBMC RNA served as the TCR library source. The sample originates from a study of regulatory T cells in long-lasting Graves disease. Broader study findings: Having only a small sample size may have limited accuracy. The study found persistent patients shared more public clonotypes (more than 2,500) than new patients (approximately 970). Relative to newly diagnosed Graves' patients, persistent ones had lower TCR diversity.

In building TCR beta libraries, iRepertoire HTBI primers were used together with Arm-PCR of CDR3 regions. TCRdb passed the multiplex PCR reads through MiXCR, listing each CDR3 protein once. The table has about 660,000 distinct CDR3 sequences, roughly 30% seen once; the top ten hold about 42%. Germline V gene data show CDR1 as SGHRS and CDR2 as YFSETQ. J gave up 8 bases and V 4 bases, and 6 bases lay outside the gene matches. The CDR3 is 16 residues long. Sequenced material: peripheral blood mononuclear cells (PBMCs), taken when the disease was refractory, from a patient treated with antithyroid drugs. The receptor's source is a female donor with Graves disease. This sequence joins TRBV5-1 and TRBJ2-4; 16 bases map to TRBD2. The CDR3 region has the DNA TGCGCCAGCAGCACGGGACTAGCGGGAGGGGTAGACATTCAGTACTTC. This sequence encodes CASSTGLAGGVDIQYF. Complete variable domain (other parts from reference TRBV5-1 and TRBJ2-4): KAGVTQTPRYLIKTRGQQVTLSCSPISGHRSVSWYQQTPGQGLQFLFEYFSETQRNKGNFPGRFSGRQFSNSRSEMNVSTLELGDSALYLCASSTGLAGGVDIQYFGAGTRLSVL.